Presented here are 23 T cell receptor beta chains from one specimen sequenced in a study of Ad26.COV2.S vaccination and SARS-CoV-2 variants (dated by TCRdb to the early 2020s). The protocol used for the library was the immunoSEQ multiplex PCR assay. TCRdb re-hosts the immuneACCESS table, in-frame sequences only. Its copies lack some clones; in the studies checked, an unresolved V gene accounts for under half of them, and the cause for the rest is not known. The sample data list about 680,000 clones, and more than 70% of these were observed just once. About 1.5% of the sample comes from the top ten. The label giving this sample's treatment or condition can be read as: 19 received Ad26.COV2.S at low or high dose, single or two shots; several received placebo; per-sample allocation not given. Repertoires of vaccine and placebo recipients were sequenced from samples collected on day 63 after the first injection.

This specimen was peripheral blood, taken in a trial of Ad26.COV2.S vaccine versus placebo. The source of these receptors is a person aged 18-60 years who received the Ad26.COV2.S COVID-19 vaccine or a placebo.

The chain has TRBV10-1 and TRBJ2-7; possibly TRBD2 for D (5 bases). The CDR3 contains 13 residues. The germline V gene encodes CDR1 WNHNN and CDR2 SYGVQD (reference sequence). CDR3 coding DNA: TGCGCAACGGGAAATATCGGTTCCTACGAGCAGTACTTC. This codes for CATGNIGSYEQYF.

This chain uses TRBV7-3 with TRBJ2-7, with D tentatively TRBD1 or TRBD2 (5 bases each). V was clipped by 4 bases and J by 3 bases, with 19 bases between them. The germline V gene has CDR1 SGHTA and CDR2 FQGTGA. The CDR3 length is 16 residues. CDR3 residues: CASSSSGTASIYEQYF. The CDR3, as DNA: TGTGCCAGCAGCTCATCCGGGACGGCTAGCATCTACGAGCAGTACTTC. The whole variable domain, filled in from reference TRBV7-3 and TRBJ2-7, reads GAGVSQTPSNKVTEKGKYVELRCDPISGHTALYWYRQSLGQGPEFLIYFQGTGAADDSGLPNDRFFAVRPEGSVSTLKIQRTERGDSAVYLCASSSSGTASIYEQYFGPGTRLTVT.

In this sample, this clone turned up a few times. The rearrangement links TRBV18 to TRBJ1-4; D not resolved. The germline gives CDR1 KGHSH, CDR2 LQKENI. With 0 bases removed from V and 5 bases from J, the gap between germline ends came to 10 bases. The CDR3 contains 15 residues. DNA of the CDR3: TGTGCCAGCTCACCACCAGCAGATGGAAATGAAAAACTGTTTTTT. The encoded protein is CASSPPADGNEKLFF.

This clone has a single count. The chain has TRBV4-2 and TRBJ1-1, with a tentative D call TRBD1 (6 bases). Per germline, CDR1 LGHNA and CDR2 YNFKEQ. The CDR3 has 15 amino acids. Trimming cost V 5 bases and J 1 base, with 14 bases left between them. The CDR3 region has the DNA TGTGCCAGCAGCGTACGGACAGAGCGGAACACTGAAGCTTTCTTT. The encoded protein is CASSVRTERNTEAFF.

This chain uses TRBV19 with TRBJ1-2; D is unclear. V lost 2 bases to trimming and J lost 2 bases, with 9 bases between them. The CDR3 covers 14 residues. Germline lookup yields CDR1 LNHDA and CDR2 SQIVND (reference sequence). This CDR3 is CASSINWENYGYTF. The CDR3 region has the DNA TGTGCCAGTAGTATAAATTGGGAAAACTATGGCTACACCTTC.

The V and J genes are TRBV19 and TRBJ2-6, with D perhaps being TRBD1 or TRBD2 (5 bases each). CDR3 length equals 18 residues. V lost 10 bases, J lost 3 bases, and 25 bases lay in between. Germline lookup yields CDR1 LNHDA and CDR2 SQIVND (reference sequence). For the CDR3, the DNA is TGTGCCACCACCCTCCGGGGCAGGGAAAGTGATGGGGCCAACGTCCTGACTTTC. Protein sequence: CATTLRGRESDGANVLTF. The full variable domain, its missing parts supplied by reference TRBV19 and TRBJ2-6, is DGGITQSPKYLFRKEGQNVTLSCEQNLNHDAMYWYRQDPGQGLRLIYYSQIVNDFQKGDIAEGYSVSREKKESFPLTVTSAQKNPTAFYLCATTLRGRESDGANVLTFGAGSRLTVL.

This chain joins TRBV3-1 (or the pseudogene TRBV3-2) and TRBJ2-5, with 11 bases fitting TRBD1. The J segment lost 6 bases and the V segment lost 4 bases, leaving 7 bases of the junction unmatched. The CDR3 has 15 amino acids. Germline CDR1 reads LGHDT; CDR2 reads YNNKEL (reference sequence). CDR3 bases: TGTGCCAGCAGCCGCTGGACAGGGGGCTCGAAGACCCAGTACTTC. Translating gives CASSRWTGGSKTQYF.

V is TRBV15 and J is TRBJ1-5, with a possible D match to TRBD1 (5 bases). Per the germline V gene, CDR1 is LNHNV and CDR2 is YYDKDF (reference sequence). With 0 bases removed from V and 3 bases from J, the gap between germline ends came to 12 bases. This CDR3 has 16 amino acids. CDR3 sequence (DNA): TGTGCCACCAGCAGAGATTTGGGGGGTTCCAATCAGCCCCAGCATTTT. Amino acids: CATSRDLGGSNQPQHF.

This chain connects TRBV27 to TRBJ1-1; the D gene is possibly TRBD1 (5 bases). Germline V gene data show CDR1 as MNHEY and CDR2 as SMNVEV (reference sequence). The CDR3 length is 18 residues. The V gene lost 1 base and the J gene lost 1 base, with 19 bases spanning the gap. CDR3 region: CASSLYPSRGGSNTEAFF. The CDR3 coding sequence is TGTGCCAGCAGTTTATACCCTTCCCGGGGGGGTTCGAACACTGAAGCTTTCTTT.

The chain uses TRBV7-2 and TRBJ1-2; possibly TRBD1 for D (5 bases). V was clipped by 3 bases and J by 8 bases, with 16 bases between them. The V gene's germline CDR1 is SGHTA and CDR2 FQGNSA. The CDR3 length is 14 residues. CDR3 in DNA: TGTGCCAGCAGCTTTTGGGGACTCGGAGGGGGCTACACCTTC. It yields the protein CASSFWGLGGGYTF. The full variable domain, rest sourced from reference TRBV7-2 and TRBJ1-2, is GAGVSQSPSNKVTEKGKDVELRCDPISGHTALYWYRQSLGQGLEFLIYFQGNSAPDKSGLPSDRFSAERTGGSVSTLTIQRTQQEDSAVYLCASSFWGLGGGYTFGSGTRLTVV.

CDR3 sequence reads: CASSPGIAGNRKETQYF. Written as DNA, the CDR3 is TGTGCCAGCAGCCCCGGGATAGCGGGGAACCGGAAAGAGACCCAGTACTTC. This chain joins TRBV7-9 and TRBJ2-5; 8 bases align to TRBD2. The trim removed 5 bases at V and 3 bases at J, leaving 14 bases unmatched. Germline CDR1 and CDR2: SEHNR and FQNEAQ (reference sequence). The CDR3 is 17 residues long.

The chain combines TRBV3-1 (or the pseudogene TRBV3-2) with TRBJ1-3, with D unclear. V lost 6 bases and J lost 0, with 12 bases in between. The germline V gene has CDR1 LGHDT and CDR2 YNNKEL (reference sequence). This CDR3 has 15 amino acids. For the CDR3, the DNA is TGTGCCAGCAGTCCAAGGGTTATCTCTGGAAACACCATATATTTT. It specifies CASSPRVISGNTIYF.

The chain's CDR3 is CASSYSMNTGELFF. The CDR3 bases are TGTGCCAGCAGTTACTCGATGAACACCGGGGAGCTGTTTTTT. J is TRBJ2-2 and V is TRBV6-5, with D uncertain. CDR3 size: 14 residues. Per germline, CDR1 MNHEY and CDR2 SVGAGI. With 0 bases removed from V and 1 base from J, the gap between germline ends came to 3 bases.

This clone was seen a handful of times. V usage is TRBV27 and J usage is TRBJ1-5; no clear D gene. Germline V gene lookup returns CDR1 MNHEY and CDR2 SMNVEV (reference sequence). The length of the CDR3 is 14 residues. V was clipped by 5 bases and J by 4 bases, with 12 bases between them. In DNA form, the CDR3 reads TGTGCCAGCAGTCCGTTTTCCGGGAATCAGCCCCAGCATTTT. Amino acids: CASSPFSGNQPQHF.

The sample holds a few counts of this clone. The chain combines TRBV9 with TRBJ2-7; no clear D gene. The CDR3 loop spans 14 amino acids. Trimming stripped 4 bases from V and 3 bases from J, with 14 bases between. CDR1 and CDR2 from the germline V gene are SGDLS and YYNGEE. The CDR3 region is CASSPRTGLYEQYF. As DNA, the CDR3 is TGTGCCAGCAGCCCCCGTACCGGCCTCTACGAGCAGTACTTC.

The CDR3, as DNA: TGTGCCAGCAGTGGCCGGGACCCGGGGTTGAACATTCAGTACTTC. Translating gives CASSGRDPGLNIQYF. This sequence joins TRBV6-2 or TRBV6-3 and TRBJ2-4; D assignment may be TRBD1 or TRBD2 (5 bases each). Germline loops: CDR1 MNHEY, CDR2 SVGEGT. The CDR3 is made up of 15 amino acids. V shed 5 bases and J shed 7 bases, with 18 bases lying between them.

The genes are TRBV19 and TRBJ1-1; 9 bases line up with TRBD1. The CDR3 consists of 12 residues. Losses at the gene ends were 7 bases for V and 8 bases for J; bases not matched to a gene: 5. CDR1 and CDR2 (germline): LNHDA, SQIVND (reference sequence). CDR3 sequence reads: CASTSDRGEAFF. The CDR3 nucleotides are TGTGCCAGTACCTCGGACAGGGGAGAAGCTTTCTTT.

V usage is TRBV3-1 (or the pseudogene TRBV3-2) and J usage is TRBJ1-5; a possible D gene is TRBD1 (5 bases). The germline CDR1 and CDR2 sequences are LGHDT and YNNKEL (reference sequence). The ends were cut back, 2 bases at V and 6 bases at J, with 11 bases in the middle. The CDR3 runs to 14 residues. CDR3 region: CASSQSGSGQPQHF. CDR3 DNA sequence: TGTGCCAGCAGCCAATCAGGGTCGGGTCAGCCCCAGCATTTT.

This sequence joins TRBV5-4 and TRBJ2-5, with D possibly matching TRBD1 (5 bases). The CDR3 has 14 residues. The germline gives CDR1 SGHNT, CDR2 YYREEE (reference sequence). Between the trimmed V and J ends, which lost 2 bases and 5 bases, there was a span of 13 bases. For the CDR3, the DNA is TGTGCCAGCAGCTTAGGCCCCCCAGGGGAGACCCAGTACTTC. This sequence encodes CASSLGPPGETQYF. The full variable domain, rest sourced from reference TRBV5-4 and TRBJ2-5, is ETGVTQSPTHLIKTRGQQVTLRCSSQSGHNTVSWYQQALGQGPQFIFQYYREEENGRGNFPPRFSGLQFPNYSSELNVNALELDDSALYLCASSLGPPGETQYFGPGTRLLVL.

In the case of this clone: Different DNA sequences within this sample yield the same CDR3. V and J are TRBV18 and TRBJ1-3, with D tentatively TRBD1 (6 bases). The germline CDR1 and CDR2 sequences are KGHSH and LQKENI. Deletions cut 2 bases from V and 0 bases from J, with 14 bases between. This CDR3 has 17 amino acids. The CDR3 sequence: CASSPGGGLHSGNTIYF. The DNA of the CDR3 is TGTGCCAGCTCACCAGGAGGGGGGCTCCACTCTGGAAACACCATATATTTT.

The rearrangement joins TRBV6-5 to TRBJ1-2; D is uncertain. CDR1 is MNHEY, CDR2 SVGAGI, per germline. Trimming pared 6 bases from V and 4 bases from J, leaving 18 bases between. The CDR3 covers 15 residues. CDR3 region: CASSTPGWGSYGYTF. CDR3 sequence (DNA): TGTGCCAGCAGCACCCCTGGGTGGGGATCCTATGGCTACACCTTC.

J is TRBJ2-2 and V is TRBV6-6, with a tentative D call TRBD2 (5 bases). Looked up from germline, CDR1 is MNHNY and CDR2 is SVGAGI (reference sequence). Deletions cut 6 bases from V and 8 bases from J, with 19 bases between. The CDR3 extends over 15 amino acids. The CDR3 region is CASRGALIGRGELFF. DNA of the CDR3: TGTGCCAGCAGGGGTGCTCTCATAGGGAGAGGGGAGCTGTTTTTT.

This chain links TRBV2 with TRBJ2-3, with 9 bases fitting TRBD2. CDR1 is SNHLY and CDR2 is FYNNEI in the germline V gene. V gave up 1 base and J gave up 6 bases; unmatched junction bases: 5. This CDR3 region has 15 residues. In DNA, the CDR3 is TGTGCCAGCAGTGAAGTCAGCGGGGGGTTCGATACGCAGTATTTT. Amino acids: CASSEVSGGFDTQYF.